This TCR beta chain was captured by sequencing in a study of identical twins. Findings and caveats of the study: Memory repertoires lacked the insertion deficit that abundant cord blood beta clonotypes showed. The models gave estimates that fell short of the out-of-frame TCR alpha sharing seen in monozygotic twins. Weaker excess twin sharing was observed in beta out-of-frame sequences.

A universal primer site arose from template switching, and cDNA bore unique molecular identifiers. TCRdb redid the calling of the 5' RACE reads with MiXCR, one entry per CDR3 protein. The sample carries about 330,000 distinct CDR3 sequences, around 12% recorded once. This clonotype was recorded a few times. The target antigen is unknown. The data were also submitted as part of a second study, on yellow fever vaccine responses in identical twins.

The receptor comes from a woman aged 18-29 years in good health. Sequenced: CD8+ T cells sorted from blood.

The DNA for the CDR3 is TGCAGTGCTAGAGATCCTAGCGGGGTCTACAATGAGCAGTTCTTC. The encoded protein is CSARDPSGVYNEQFF. V gene TRBV20-1 combines with J gene TRBJ2-1, with 9 bases identical to TRBD2. CDR1 and CDR2 from the germline V gene are DFQATT and SNEGSKA (reference sequence). The CDR3 contains 15 residues. The V segment lost 0 bases and the J segment 3 bases; nucleotides outside the gene matches: 3.